This T cell receptor beta chain came from a study of T cell responses to AZD1222 COVID-19 vaccine. General observations from the study: There were mostly white British donors and more females than males, and clonal diversity was possibly underestimated. Researchers took repertoire samples only after the peak T cell response had come.

As for this clone: Its antigen is still unknown. The junction departs from the called germline gene at one end, perhaps through a read error.

Per the germline V gene, CDR1 is SSHAT and CDR2 is FNYEAQ (reference sequence). This CDR3 region has 15 residues. Pooling of second doses given at about 4 or about 12 weeks was done. Sequenced by immunoSEQ multiplex PCR; TCRdb stores in-frame clones only, minus some. Of some 120,000 clones in the sample, 85% to 95% were seen once. V and J are TRBV7-7 and TRBJ2-5, with 9 positions matching TRBD2. This TCR came from an adult who received the AZD1222 COVID-19 vaccine. The starting material was peripheral blood, obtained 28 days after the second AZD1222 dose. The CDR3 loop is CASSLASGMGETQYF. The CDR3 DNA sequence: TGTGCTAGCAGCTTGGCTAGCGGGATGGGAGAGACCCAGTACTTC.